Following are 22 T cell receptor beta chains from one sample sequenced in a study of memory CD4+ T cells and cytomegalovirus serostatus. TCRdb's copy holds only in-frame clones and misses some; the assay was immunoSEQ multiplex PCR. The table lists some 66,000 clones, about 78% of them singletons. The sort gate was single viable CD3+CD4+CD8-CD45RO+ cells for memory CD4+ T cells. The sequenced sample consisted of memory CD4+ T cells from blood. The source is an adult in good health and CMV-seropositive.

This chain links TRBV11-2 with TRBJ2-7; weak D call: TRBD1 (6 bases). The CDR3 length is 13 residues. Germline CDR1 and CDR2: SGHAT and FQNNGV. With 5 bases removed from V and 3 bases from J, the gap between germline ends came to 11 bases. The CDR3 reads CASSPGGSYEQYF. In DNA, the CDR3 is TGTGCCAGCAGCCCTGGGGGCAGCTACGAGCAGTACTTC. Using reference TRBV11-2 and TRBJ2-7 for the parts outside the CDR3, the full variable domain is EAGVAQSPRYKIIEKRQSVAFWCNPISGHATLYWYQQILGQGPKLLIQFQNNGVVDDSQLPKDRFSAERLKGVDSTLKIQPAKLEDSAVYLCASSPGGSYEQYFGPGTRLTVT.

This clone was detected only once. The genes are TRBV19 and TRBJ1-1; D possibly corresponds to TRBD1 (6 bases). From germline, CDR1 is LNHDA and CDR2 SQIVND (reference sequence). The ends were cut back, 1 base at V and 4 bases at J, with 16 bases in the middle. The CDR3 has 16 amino acids. The CDR3 region is CASSIALGGAGTEAFF. In nucleotides, the CDR3 is TGTGCCAGTAGTATAGCCCTGGGGGGGGCCGGCACTGAAGCTTTCTTT.

This clone was seen a few times. V gene TRBV6-1 combines with J gene TRBJ2-7; D remains unclear. V was shortened by 7 bases and J by 0 bases, with 13 bases between the two germline ends. The CDR3 has 14 amino acids. CDR1 MNHNS and CDR2 SASEGT come from the germline V gene. CDR3 loop: CASTTGLSSYEQYF. The CDR3, as DNA: TGTGCCAGCACGACCGGCCTTTCCTCCTACGAGCAGTACTTC.

The chain employs TRBV11-3 and TRBJ2-2; TRBD2 aligns across 13 bases. Unmatched junction bases numbered 2, after V lost 4 bases and J lost 9 bases. The CDR3 is 14 residues long. Germline CDR1 is SGHNT and CDR2 is YENEEA. The CDR3 loop reads CASSSGTSGRELFF. The CDR3 DNA is TGTGCCAGCAGCTCCGGGACTAGCGGGAGGGAGCTGTTTTTT.

The CDR3 loop is CASTPRQGENEKLFF. CDR3 in DNA: TGTGCCAGTACCCCACGACAGGGGGAAAATGAAAAACTGTTTTTT. The chain recombines TRBV19 with TRBJ1-4; 9 bases agree with TRBD1. The CDR3 is 15 residues long. Per the germline V gene, CDR1 is LNHDA and CDR2 is SQIVND (reference sequence). The V and J ends lost 7 bases and 5 bases, in that order; junction bases with no gene match: 8.

The rearrangement uses TRBV29-1 and TRBJ2-3; 9 bases fit TRBD1. The length of the CDR3 is 13 residues. The V gene's germline CDR1 is SQVTM and CDR2 ANQGSEA. The CDR3 DNA is TGCACCGCAGGACAGGGGATGACAGATACGCAGTATTTT. Translated: CTAGQGMTDTQYF.

This clone was seen a handful of times. The CDR3 sequence: CASSVRQGVDSPLHF. The CDR3 DNA sequence: TGTGCCAGCAGTGTCAGACAGGGTGTTGATTCACCCCTCCACTTT. V and J are TRBV2 and TRBJ1-6; 7 bases fit TRBD1. The CDR3 spans 15 residues. Germline assignment: CDR1 SNHLY and CDR2 FYNNEI. V dropped 4 bases and J dropped 8; count of bases not matched to a gene: 8. The entire variable domain, with the rest obtained from reference TRBV2 and TRBJ1-6, is as follows: EPEVTQTPSHQVTQMGQEVILRCVPISNHLYFYWYRQILGQKVEFLVSFYNNEISEKSEIFDDQFSVERPDGSNFTLKIRSTKLEDSAMYFCASSVRQGVDSPLHFGNGTRLTVT.

This clone was counted a few times. This sequence joins TRBV19 and TRBJ1-2; TRBD1 matches at 8 bases. The CDR3 is made up of 14 amino acids. The junction had 5 bases not matched to a gene; V was cut back by 4 bases and J by 4 bases. Germline CDR1 and CDR2: LNHDA and SQIVND (reference sequence). The CDR3 spells CASSTRQGSYGYTF. CDR3 coding DNA: TGTGCCAGTAGTACCCGACAGGGGAGCTATGGCTACACCTTC.

The CDR3 DNA sequence: TGTGCCAGCAGTTACTCGATTCCGAGCAGAGGCGACGAGCAGTACTTC. It yields the protein CASSYSIPSRGDEQYF. The chain uses TRBV6-5 and TRBJ2-7; D not resolved. The V gene's germline CDR1 is MNHEY and CDR2 SVGAGI. V lost 0 bases to trimming and J lost 5 bases, with 17 bases between them. This CDR3 comprises 16 residues.

This clone was recorded many times. The chain links TRBV7-6 to TRBJ1-1; 7 bases agree with TRBD1. The V and J ends lost 5 bases and 4 bases, in that order; junction bases with no gene match: 4. Germline CDR1 and CDR2: SGHVS and FNYEAQ. This CDR3 comprises 13 residues. DNA for the CDR3: TGTGCCAGCAGCCCCGACAGGGTCACTGAAGCTTTCTTT. This sequence encodes CASSPDRVTEAFF.

This rearrangement joins TRBV9 to TRBJ1-1; maybe TRBD1 (6 bases). The CDR3 consists of 16 residues. V was clipped by 4 bases and J by 3 bases, with 19 bases between them. In germline, CDR1 is SGDLS, CDR2 YYNGEE. The DNA for the CDR3 is TGTGCCAGCAGCCCCCATGGGGGCCGGGGGGACACTGAAGCTTTCTTT. Translating it yields CASSPHGGRGDTEAFF.

This clone was observed once. The chain couples TRBV7-2 to TRBJ2-2, with a tentative D call TRBD1 (5 bases). Germline values: CDR1 SGHTA, CDR2 FQGNSA. This CDR3 has 13 residues. The germline V and J ends were trimmed by 4 bases and 5 bases, with 8 bases remaining between them. Here the CDR3 DNA reads TGTGCCAGCAGCTCAGGACAAACCGGGGAGCTGTTTTTT. Translating it yields CASSSGQTGELFF.

The chain is built from TRBV27 and TRBJ1-2, with TRBD1 as a possible D gene (5 bases). Trimming removed 0 bases from V and 4 bases from J, with 9 bases in between. Germline assignment: CDR1 MNHEY and CDR2 SMNVEV (reference sequence). The CDR3 length is 14 residues. DNA of the CDR3: TGTGCCAGCAGTTTATCGGGACCCGCCTATGGCTACACCTTC. Its translation: CASSLSGPAYGYTF.

The sample holds a few counts of this clone. The CDR3, as DNA: TGTGCCAGCAGCGTAGAAACGGGGGGGAACACCGGGGAGCTGTTTTTT. Translating it yields CASSVETGGNTGELFF. This chain joins TRBV9 and TRBJ2-2; TRBD2 agrees at 7 bases. The CDR3 is 16 residues long. Germline lookup yields CDR1 SGDLS and CDR2 YYNGEE. V lost 0 bases to trimming and J lost 1 base; unmatched junction nucleotides: 3. The whole variable domain, remainder taken from reference TRBV9 and TRBJ2-2, is DSGVTQTPKHLITATGQRVTLRCSPRSGDLSVYWYQQSLDQGLQFLIQYYNGEERAKGNILERFSAQQFPDLHSELNLSSLELGDSALYFCASSVETGGNTGELFFGEGSRLTVL.

V gene TRBV6-5 combines with J gene TRBJ1-6, with D unclear. Trimming took 6 bases from V and 6 from J, leaving 12 bases between them. This CDR3 region has 14 residues. Germline V lookup: CDR1 MNHEY, CDR2 SVGAGI. Written as DNA, the CDR3 is TGTGCCAGCAGCCTCGGGTATGCTAATTCACCCCTCCACTTT. Its translation: CASSLGYANSPLHF.

This sequence joins TRBV6-6 and TRBJ1-2; 7 nucleotides align to TRBD1. V was pared by 11 bases and J by 5 bases, with 14 bases of the junction left unmatched. The CDR3 runs 14 residues. Germline V gene sequence: CDR1 MNHNY, CDR2 SVGAGI (reference sequence). This CDR3 reads CAGTTPGTVYGYTF. In nucleotides, the CDR3 is TGTGCCGGCACTACCCCCGGGACAGTATATGGCTACACCTTC.

The J gene is TRBJ2-1, the V gene TRBV7-2; D is tentatively TRBD1 or TRBD2 (6 bases each). Trimming shortened V by 5 bases and J by 7 bases, and 15 bases separated the two germline ends. Germline CDR1 reads SGHTA; CDR2 reads FQGNSA. This CDR3 is built from 14 residues. CDR3: CASSQKRRGNEQFF. In DNA, the CDR3 is TGTGCCAGCAGCCAAAAGCGGAGGGGGAATGAGCAGTTCTTC.

This clone was detected only a few times. The chain uses TRBV7-3 and TRBJ2-5; tentative D call: TRBD1 (6 bases). The germline CDR1 and CDR2 sequences are SGHTA and FQGTGA. V was pared by 5 bases and J by 1 base, with 11 bases between. This CDR3 has 14 amino acids. In nucleotides, the CDR3 is TGTGCCAGCAGCCCGGGACACTCCCAAGAGACCCAGTACTTC. It codes for CASSPGHSQETQYF.

This clone was detected only once. CDR3 sequence: CAISGTSGGAVTDTQYF. The CDR3 DNA sequence: TGTGCCATCAGTGGGACTAGCGGGGGGGCCGTTACTGATACGCAGTATTTT. The chain couples TRBV10-3 to TRBJ2-3; TRBD2 matches at 15 bases. The CDR3 sequence is 17 residues long. Germline lookup yields CDR1 ENHRY and CDR2 SYGVKD. Germline trimming cut 4 bases from V and 6 bases from J; bases unmatched to any gene: 8.

This chain connects TRBV19 to TRBJ1-1; 8 bases are a match to TRBD1. V dropped 6 bases and J dropped 0; count of bases not matched to a gene: 6. Germline V gene data show CDR1 as LNHDA and CDR2 as SQIVND (reference sequence). This CDR3 has 15 amino acids. The CDR3 region is CASRKQGGVNTEAFF. CDR3 in DNA: TGTGCCAGTAGGAAACAGGGGGGGGTGAACACTGAAGCTTTCTTT.

This CDR3 reads CASSLELSGGRETQYF. In nucleotides, the CDR3 is TGTGCCAGCAGCTTGGAATTAAGCGGGGGGCGGGAGACCCAGTACTTC. The chain links TRBV5-4 to TRBJ2-5; the match to TRBD2 covers 9 bases. The V gene's germline CDR1 is SGHNT and CDR2 YYREEE (reference sequence). The CDR3 contains 16 residues. Trimming took 0 bases from V and 5 from J; bases not matched to a gene: 8.

This clone was observed a few times. This chain links TRBV7-9 with TRBJ2-7, with D unclear. V shed 4 bases and J shed 9 bases, with 13 bases lying between them. This CDR3 comprises 12 residues. Germline assignment: CDR1 SEHNR and CDR2 FQNEAQ (reference sequence). The CDR3 reads CASSSTLGRQYF. The CDR3 bases are TGTGCCAGCAGCTCCACCCTCGGAAGGCAGTACTTC.